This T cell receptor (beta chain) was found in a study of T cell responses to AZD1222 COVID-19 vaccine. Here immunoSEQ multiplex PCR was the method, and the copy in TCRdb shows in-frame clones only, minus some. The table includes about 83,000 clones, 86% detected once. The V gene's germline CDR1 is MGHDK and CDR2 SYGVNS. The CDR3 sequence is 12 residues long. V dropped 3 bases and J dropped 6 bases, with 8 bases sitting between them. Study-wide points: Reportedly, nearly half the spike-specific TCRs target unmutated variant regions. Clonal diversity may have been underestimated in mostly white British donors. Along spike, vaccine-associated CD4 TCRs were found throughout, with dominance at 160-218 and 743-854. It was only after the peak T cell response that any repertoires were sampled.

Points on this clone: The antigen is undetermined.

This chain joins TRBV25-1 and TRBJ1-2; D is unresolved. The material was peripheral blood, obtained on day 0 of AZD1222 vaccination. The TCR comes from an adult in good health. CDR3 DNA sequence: TGTGCCAGCAGTGACAGGCTCGATGGCTACACCTTC. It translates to CASSDRLDGYTF.